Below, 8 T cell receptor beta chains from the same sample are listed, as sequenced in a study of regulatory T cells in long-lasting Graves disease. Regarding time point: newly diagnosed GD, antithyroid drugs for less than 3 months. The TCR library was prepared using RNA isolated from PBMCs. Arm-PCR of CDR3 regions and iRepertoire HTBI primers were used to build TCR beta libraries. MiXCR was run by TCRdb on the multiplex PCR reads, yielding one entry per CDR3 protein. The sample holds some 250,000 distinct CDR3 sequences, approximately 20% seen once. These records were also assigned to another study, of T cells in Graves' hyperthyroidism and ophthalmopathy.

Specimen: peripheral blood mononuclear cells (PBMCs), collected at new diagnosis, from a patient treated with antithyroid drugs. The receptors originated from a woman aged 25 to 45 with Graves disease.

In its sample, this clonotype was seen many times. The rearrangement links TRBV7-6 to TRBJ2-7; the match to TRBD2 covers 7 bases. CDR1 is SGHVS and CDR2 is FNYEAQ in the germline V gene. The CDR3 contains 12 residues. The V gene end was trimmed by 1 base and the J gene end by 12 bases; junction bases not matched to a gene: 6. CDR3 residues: CASSLGWGGLYF. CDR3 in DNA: TGTGCCAGCAGCTTAGGGTGGGGGGGGTTGTACTTC.

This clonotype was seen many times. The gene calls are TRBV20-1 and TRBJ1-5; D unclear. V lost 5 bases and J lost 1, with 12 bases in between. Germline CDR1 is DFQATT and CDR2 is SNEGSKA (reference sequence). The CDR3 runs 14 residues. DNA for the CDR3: TGCAGTGCTTCCTCTCATGGGAGCAATCAGCCCCAGCATTTT. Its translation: CSASSHGSNQPQHF.

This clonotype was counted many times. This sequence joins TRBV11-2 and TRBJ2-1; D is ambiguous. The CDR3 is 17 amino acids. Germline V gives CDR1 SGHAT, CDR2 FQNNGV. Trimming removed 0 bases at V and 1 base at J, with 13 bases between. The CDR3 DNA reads TGTGCCAGCAGCTTAGAGGTGTCCACCTCTTCCTACAATGAGCAGTTCTTC. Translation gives CASSLEVSTSSYNEQFF.

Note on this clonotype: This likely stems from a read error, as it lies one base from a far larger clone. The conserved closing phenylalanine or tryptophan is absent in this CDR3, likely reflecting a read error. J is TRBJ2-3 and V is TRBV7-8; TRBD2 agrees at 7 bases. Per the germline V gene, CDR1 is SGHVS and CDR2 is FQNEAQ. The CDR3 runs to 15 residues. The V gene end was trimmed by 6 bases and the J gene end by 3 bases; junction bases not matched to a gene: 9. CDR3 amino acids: CASRSRGLRTDTQYS. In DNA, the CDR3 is TGTGCCAGCAGATCCCGGGGACTACGAACAGATACGCAGTATTCT.

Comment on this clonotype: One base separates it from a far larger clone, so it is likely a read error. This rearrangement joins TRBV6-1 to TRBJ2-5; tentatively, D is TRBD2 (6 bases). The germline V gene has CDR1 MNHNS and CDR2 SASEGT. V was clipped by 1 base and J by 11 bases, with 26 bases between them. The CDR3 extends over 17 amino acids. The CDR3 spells CASSEVVGGFSYNEQYF. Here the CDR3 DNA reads TGTGCCAGCAGTGAAGTGGTTGGAGGGTTCTCCTACAATGAGCAGTACTTC.

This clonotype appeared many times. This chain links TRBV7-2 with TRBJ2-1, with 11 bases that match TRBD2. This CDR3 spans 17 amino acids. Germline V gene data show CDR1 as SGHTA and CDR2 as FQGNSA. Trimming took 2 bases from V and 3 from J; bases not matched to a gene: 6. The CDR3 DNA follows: TGTGCCAGCAGCTTACGGGACCTAGCGGGGGGCTACAATGAGCAGTTCTTC. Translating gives CASSLRDLAGGYNEQFF.

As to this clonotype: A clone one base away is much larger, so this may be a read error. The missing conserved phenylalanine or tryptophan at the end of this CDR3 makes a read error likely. Here the CDR3 reads CASSPLGGQGSYEQYL. The DNA of the CDR3 is TGTGCCAGCTCACCACTGGGTGGACAGGGGTCCTACGAGCAGTACCTC. The V and J genes are TRBV18 and TRBJ2-7; TRBD1 matches at 9 bases. The V gene end was trimmed by 1 base and the J gene end by 1 base; junction bases not matched to a gene: 5. CDR1 is KGHSH, CDR2 LQKENI, per germline. The CDR3 contains 16 residues.

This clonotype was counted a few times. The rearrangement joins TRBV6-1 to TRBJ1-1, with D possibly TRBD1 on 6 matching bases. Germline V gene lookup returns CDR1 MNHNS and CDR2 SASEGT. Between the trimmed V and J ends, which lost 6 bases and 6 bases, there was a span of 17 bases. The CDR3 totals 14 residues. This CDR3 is CASRKRGASAEAFF. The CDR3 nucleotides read TGTGCCAGCAGAAAACGGGGGGCGAGCGCTGAAGCTTTCTTT.